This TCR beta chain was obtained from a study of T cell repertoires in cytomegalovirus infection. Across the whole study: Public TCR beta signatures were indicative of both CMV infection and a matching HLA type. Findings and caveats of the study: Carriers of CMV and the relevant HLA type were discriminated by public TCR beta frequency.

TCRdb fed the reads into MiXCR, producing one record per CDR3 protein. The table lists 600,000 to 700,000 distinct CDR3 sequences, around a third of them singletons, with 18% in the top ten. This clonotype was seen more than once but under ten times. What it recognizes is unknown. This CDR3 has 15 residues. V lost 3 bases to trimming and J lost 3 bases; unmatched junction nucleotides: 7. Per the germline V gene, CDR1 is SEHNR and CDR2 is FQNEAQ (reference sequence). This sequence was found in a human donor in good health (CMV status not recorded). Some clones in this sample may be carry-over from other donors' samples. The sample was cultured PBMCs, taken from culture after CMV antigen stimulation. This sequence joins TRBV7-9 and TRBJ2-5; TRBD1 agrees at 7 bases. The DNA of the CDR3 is TGTGCCAGCAGCTTTGGTGCAGGGGGTGAAGAGACCCAGTACTTC. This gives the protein CASSFGAGGEETQYF. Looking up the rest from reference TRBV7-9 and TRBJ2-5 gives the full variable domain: DTGVSQNPRHKITKRGQNVTFRCDPISEHNRLYWYRQTLGQGPEFLTYFQNEAQLEKSRLLSDRFSAERPKGSFSTLEIQRTEQGDSAMYLCASSFGAGGEETQYFGPGTRLLVL.